The present T cell receptor (beta chain) was sequenced within a study of blood T cell repertoires in COVID-19. V was cut by 6 bases and J by 0 bases, with 5 bases left in between. The CDR3 extends over 12 amino acids. Only a few counts were recorded for this clone. The repertoire was sequenced with immunoSEQ multiplex PCR; TCRdb's copy has only in-frame clones and lacks some. The sample gives some 60,000 clones, roughly 92% of which show up once; 5.5% to 6% is in the top ten. Sample: peripheral blood. This chain joins TRBV12-3 or TRBV12-4 and TRBJ1-2; D gene unclear. The clonotype originates from a human donor in a cohort sampled during active COVID-19. CDR3 nucleotides: TGTGCCAGCAGCCCATCTAACTATGGCTACACCTTC. Translating it yields CASSPSNYGYTF.